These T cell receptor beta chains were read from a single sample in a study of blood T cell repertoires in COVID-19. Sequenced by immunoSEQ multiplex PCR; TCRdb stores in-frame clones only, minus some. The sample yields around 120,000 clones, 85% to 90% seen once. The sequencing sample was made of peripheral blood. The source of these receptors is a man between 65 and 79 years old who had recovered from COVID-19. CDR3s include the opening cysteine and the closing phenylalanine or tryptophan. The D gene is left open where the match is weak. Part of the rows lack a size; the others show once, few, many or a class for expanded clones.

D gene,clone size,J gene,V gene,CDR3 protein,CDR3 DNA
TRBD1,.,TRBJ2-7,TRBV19,CASARGRPQDEQYF,TGTGCCAGTGCCAGGGGGCGCCCCCAGGACGAGCAGTACTTC
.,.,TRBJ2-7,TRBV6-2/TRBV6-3,CASSYWGHESSYEQYF,TGTGCCAGCAGTTACTGGGGACACGAGAGCTCCTACGAGCAGTACTTC
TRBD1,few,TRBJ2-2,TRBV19,CASSDRGWDTGELFF,TGTGCCAGTAGCGACAGGGGTTGGGACACCGGGGAGCTGTTTTTT
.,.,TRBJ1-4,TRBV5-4,CASSLGGGDEKLFF,TGTGCCAGCAGCTTAGGCGGGGGAGATGAAAAACTGTTTTTT
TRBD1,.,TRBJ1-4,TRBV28,CASSPGTGDAKLFF,TGTGCCAGCAGCCCCGGGACAGGGGACGCAAAACTGTTTTTT
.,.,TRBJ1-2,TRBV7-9,CASSRRTGGYTF,TGTGCCAGCAGCCGGCGTACAGGAGGCTACACCTTC
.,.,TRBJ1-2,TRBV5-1,CASSLPNGYGYTF,TGCGCCAGCAGCTTACCCAACGGGTATGGCTACACCTTC
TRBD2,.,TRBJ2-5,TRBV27,CASSEGLAGGQTQYF,TGTGCCAGCAGTGAGGGACTAGCGGGGGGGCAGACCCAGTACTTC
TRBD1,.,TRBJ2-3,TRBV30,CAWSAYRGTSTDTQYF,TGTGCCTGGAGTGCGTACAGGGGAACTAGCACAGATACGCAGTATTTT
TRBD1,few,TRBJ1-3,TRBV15,CATGQGSGNTIYF,TGTGCCACCGGACAGGGCTCTGGAAACACCATATATTTT
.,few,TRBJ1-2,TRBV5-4,CASSSGDWGYTF,TGTGCCAGCAGCTCAGGGGATTGGGGCTACACCTTC
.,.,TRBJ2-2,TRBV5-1,CASSPLGPAHSNTGELFF,TGCGCCAGCAGCCCACTAGGTCCTGCGCACAGTAACACCGGGGAGCTGTTTTTT
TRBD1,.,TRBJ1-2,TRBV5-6,CASSRVGDRGFHGYTF,TGTGCCAGCAGTAGGGTCGGGGACAGGGGATTCCATGGCTACACCTTC
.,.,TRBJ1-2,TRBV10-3,CASQPDWYGYTF,TGTGCCTCCCAACCGGACTGGTATGGCTACACCTTC
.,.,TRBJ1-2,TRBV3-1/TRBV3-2,CASSPSGGDNYGYTF,TGTGCCAGCAGCCCCTCGGGGGGGGACAACTATGGCTACACCTTC
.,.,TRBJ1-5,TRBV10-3,CAISESGRGTDNQPQHF,TGTGCCATCAGTGAGTCGGGCAGGGGAACGGATAATCAGCCCCAGCATTTT
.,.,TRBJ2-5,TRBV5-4,CASSLAGDRFWETQYF,TGTGCCAGCAGCTTGGCCGGAGACAGATTTTGGGAGACCCAGTACTTC
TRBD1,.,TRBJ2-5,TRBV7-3,CASSLRGTGGETQYF,TGTGCCAGCAGCTTAAGAGGGACAGGGGGAGAGACCCAGTACTTC
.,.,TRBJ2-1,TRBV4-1,CASSRRLVLDEQFF,TGCGCCAGCAGCCGCCGACTGGTGCTTGATGAGCAGTTCTTC
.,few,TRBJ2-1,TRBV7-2,CASSFGGAINEQFF,TGTGCCAGCAGCTTCGGCGGGGCCATCAATGAGCAGTTCTTC
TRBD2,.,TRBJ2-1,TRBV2,CASSETSGRGEQFF,TGTGCCAGCAGTGAGACTAGCGGGAGGGGTGAGCAGTTCTTC
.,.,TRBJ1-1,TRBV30,CAWSLRIRLNTEAFF,TGTGCCTGGAGCCTTAGAATTCGTCTAAACACTGAAGCTTTCTTT
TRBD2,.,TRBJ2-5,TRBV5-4,CASSLATGGPMETQYF,TGTGCCAGCAGCTTGGCCACGGGGGGGCCAATGGAGACCCAGTACTTC
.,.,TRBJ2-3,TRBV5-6,CASSLAQGLSIDTQYF,TGTGCCAGCAGCTTGGCCCAGGGATTGTCGATCGATACGCAGTATTTT
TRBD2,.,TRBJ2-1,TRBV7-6,CASSLDLRPGAGDNEQFF,TGTGCCAGCAGCTTAGATTTACGGCCTGGTGCGGGGGACAATGAGCAGTTCTTC
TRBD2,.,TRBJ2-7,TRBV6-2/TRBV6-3,CASSRVAGGYYEQYF,TGTGCCAGCAGTCGGGTAGCGGGAGGGTACTACGAGCAGTACTTC
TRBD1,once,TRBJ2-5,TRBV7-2,CASSLNRDRARETQYF,TGTGCCAGCAGCCTTAACCGGGACAGGGCGAGGGAGACCCAGTACTTC
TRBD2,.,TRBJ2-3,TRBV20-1,CSAGGLGTDTQYF,TGCAGTGCTGGTGGACTAGGTACGGATACGCAGTATTTT
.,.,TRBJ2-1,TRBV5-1,CASSLVGGSNEQFF,TGCGCCAGCAGCTTGGTTGGGGGCTCCAATGAGCAGTTCTTC
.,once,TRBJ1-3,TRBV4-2,CASSQDPVISGNTIYF,TGTGCCAGCAGCCAAGATCCGGTTATCTCTGGAAACACCATATATTTT
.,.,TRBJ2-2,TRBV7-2,CASSLKNTGELFF,TGTGCCAGCAGCCTAAAGAACACCGGGGAGCTGTTTTTT
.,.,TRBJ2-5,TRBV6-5,CASGTSRKETQYF,TGTGCCAGTGGAACTAGTCGTAAAGAGACCCAGTACTTC
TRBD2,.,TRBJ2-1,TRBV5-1,CASSLVPGLENEQFF,TGCGCCAGCAGCTTGGTTCCGGGACTAGAGAATGAGCAGTTCTTC
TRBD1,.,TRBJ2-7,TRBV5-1,CASSLGQGVTYEQYF,TGCGCCAGCAGCTTGGGGCAGGGGGTTACCTACGAGCAGTACTTC
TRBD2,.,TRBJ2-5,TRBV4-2,CASSQDRGSGRETQYF,TGTGCCAGCAGCCAAGATCGTGGGAGCGGGAGAGAGACCCAGTACTTC
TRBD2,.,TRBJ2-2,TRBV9,CASSPRGDSNTGELFF,TGTGCCAGCAGCCCTCGGGGGGATTCGAACACCGGGGAGCTGTTTTTT
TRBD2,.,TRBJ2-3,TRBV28,CASSFGGTSGTDTQYF,TGTGCCAGCAGTTTCGGGGGGACTAGCGGGACAGATACGCAGTATTTT